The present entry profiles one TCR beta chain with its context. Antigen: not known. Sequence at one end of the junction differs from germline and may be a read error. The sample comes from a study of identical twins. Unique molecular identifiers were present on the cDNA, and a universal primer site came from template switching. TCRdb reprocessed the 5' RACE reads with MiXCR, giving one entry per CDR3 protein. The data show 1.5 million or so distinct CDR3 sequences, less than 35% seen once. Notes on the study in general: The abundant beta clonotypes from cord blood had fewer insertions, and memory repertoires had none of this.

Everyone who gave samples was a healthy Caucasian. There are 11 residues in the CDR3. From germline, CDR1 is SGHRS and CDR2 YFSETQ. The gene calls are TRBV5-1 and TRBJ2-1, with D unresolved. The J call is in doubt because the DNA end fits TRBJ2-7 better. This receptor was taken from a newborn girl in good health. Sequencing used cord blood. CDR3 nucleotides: TGCGCCAGCAGCCCCGGGTACGGGCAGTACTTC. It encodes CASSPGYGQYF.